This section outlines one T cell receptor beta chain sequence together with its context. Its antigen is as yet unknown. These data originate in a study of radiotherapy plus CTLA-4 blockade in lung cancer. Across the whole study: Objective responses were recorded in about 17% of patients, with disease control recorded in 31%.

This table comes from immunoSEQ multiplex PCR, and its TCRdb copy is limited to in-frame clones, with some not included. The sample lists about 86,000 clones, roughly four fifths seen once, with 0.82% in the top ten. Lung cancer patients with chemo-refractory metastatic non-small-cell disease were given focal radiation plus CTLA-4 blockade with ipilimumab. General study findings and limits: With interferon-beta, early dynamics of blood T cell clones were reported to best predict response.

Trimming took 2 bases from V and 4 from J; bases not matched to a gene: 7. CDR3 length equals 15 residues. Germline CDR1 and CDR2: MNHEY and SMNVEV (reference sequence). This sequence was found in a human donor with non-small cell lung cancer who had stable disease on radiotherapy plus ipilimumab. The chain employs TRBV27 and TRBJ2-5; 7 nucleotides line up with TRBD1. Material: peripheral blood, obtained from a patient treated with radiotherapy plus ipilimumab. CDR3 sequence (DNA): TGTGCCAGCAGTTTACGGACAGGACAGAGAGAGACCCAGTACTTC. This gives the protein CASSLRTGQRETQYF.